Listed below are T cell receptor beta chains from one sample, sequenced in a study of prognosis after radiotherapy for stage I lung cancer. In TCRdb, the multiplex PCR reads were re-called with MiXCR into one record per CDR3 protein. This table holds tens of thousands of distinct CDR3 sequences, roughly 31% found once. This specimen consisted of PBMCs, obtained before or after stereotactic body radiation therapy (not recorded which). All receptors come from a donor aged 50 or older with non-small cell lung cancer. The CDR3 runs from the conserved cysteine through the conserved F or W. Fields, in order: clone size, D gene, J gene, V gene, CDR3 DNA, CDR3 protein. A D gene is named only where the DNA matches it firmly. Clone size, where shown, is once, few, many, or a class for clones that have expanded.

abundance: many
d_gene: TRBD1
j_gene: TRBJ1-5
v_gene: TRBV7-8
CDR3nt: TGTGCCAGCAGCTCATGGGACAGGGGAGTGGCCCAGCATTTT
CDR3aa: CASSSWDRGVAQHF

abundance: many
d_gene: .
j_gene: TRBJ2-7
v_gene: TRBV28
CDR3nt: TGTGCCAGCAGGGGTTTCGGCGAACACGAGCAGTACTTC
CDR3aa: CASRGFGEHEQYF

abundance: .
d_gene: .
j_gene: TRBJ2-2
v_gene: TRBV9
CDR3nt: TGTGCCAGCAGTGTACGAGACAGCTTCGAGAACACCGGGGAGCTGTTTTTT
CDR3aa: CASSVRDSFENTGELFF

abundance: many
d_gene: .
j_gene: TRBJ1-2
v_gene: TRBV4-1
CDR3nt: TGCGCCAGCAGCCCGCAGGGTTTTGGCTACACCTTC
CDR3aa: CASSPQGFGYTF

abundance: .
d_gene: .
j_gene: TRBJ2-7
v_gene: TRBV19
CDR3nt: TGTGCCAGTAGTGTAGCGGTATACGCCTACGAGCAGTACTTC
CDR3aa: CASSVAVYAYEQYF

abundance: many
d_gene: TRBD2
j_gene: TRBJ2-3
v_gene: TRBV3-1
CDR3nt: TGTGCCAGCAGCCGGACGGGAGGGGTTCCAGATACGCAGTATTTT
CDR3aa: CASSRTGGVPDTQYF

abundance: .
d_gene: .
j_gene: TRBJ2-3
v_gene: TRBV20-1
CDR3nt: TGCAGTGCTAGCCCTAGGACTATCGGAAGCACAGATACGCAGTATTTT
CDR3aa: CSASPRTIGSTDTQYF

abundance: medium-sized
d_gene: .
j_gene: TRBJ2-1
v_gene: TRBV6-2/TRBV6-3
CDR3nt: TGTGCCAGCAGTTACGACAGGGAGGTGAATGAGCAGTTCTTC
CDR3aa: CASSYDREVNEQFF

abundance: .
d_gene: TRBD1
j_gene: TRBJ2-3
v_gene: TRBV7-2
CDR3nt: TGTGCCAGCAGCTGGACAGGGGGCACAGATACGCAGTATTTT
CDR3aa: CASSWTGGTDTQYF

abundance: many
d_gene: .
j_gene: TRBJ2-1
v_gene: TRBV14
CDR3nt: TGTGCCAGCAGCCAAGATCTTTGGGGTACTGAGCAGTTCTTC
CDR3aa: CASSQDLWGTEQFF

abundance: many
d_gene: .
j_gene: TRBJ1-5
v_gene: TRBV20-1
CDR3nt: TGCAGTGCTAACTCCGGGCCTGGCAATCAGCCCCAGCATTTT
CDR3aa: CSANSGPGNQPQHF

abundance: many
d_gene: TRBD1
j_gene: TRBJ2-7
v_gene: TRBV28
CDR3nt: TGTGCCAGCAGAGAGGAACAGGGGGTTGTCTACGAGCAGTACTTC
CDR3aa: CASREEQGVVYEQYF

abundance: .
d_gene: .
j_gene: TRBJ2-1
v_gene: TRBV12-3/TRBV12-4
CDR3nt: TGTGGCAGAAGCCGGGACCGCCGGTCTGAGCAGTTCTTC
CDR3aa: CGRSRDRRSEQFF

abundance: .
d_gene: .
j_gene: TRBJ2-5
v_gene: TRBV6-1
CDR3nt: TGTGCCAGCATCGACCGGGACATGTACTTTACAGAGACCCAGTACTTC
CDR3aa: CASIDRDMYFTETQYF

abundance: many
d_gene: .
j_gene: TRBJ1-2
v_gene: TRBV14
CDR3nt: TGTGCCAGCAGCCCTGGGATGACCTATGGCTACACCTTC
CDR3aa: CASSPGMTYGYTF

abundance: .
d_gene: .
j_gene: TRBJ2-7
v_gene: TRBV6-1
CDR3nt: TGTGACAGTCTGGGGGACACCAATTACGAGCAGTACTTC
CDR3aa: CDSLGDTNYEQYF

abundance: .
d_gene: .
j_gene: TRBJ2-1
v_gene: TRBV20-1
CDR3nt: TGCAGTGCTAGCCGTGGTGGGAGAGGCGACCTGAGGGAGCAGTTCTTC
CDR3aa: CSASRGGRGDLREQFF

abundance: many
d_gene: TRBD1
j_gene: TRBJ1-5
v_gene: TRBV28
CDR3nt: TGTGCCAGCAGGCGGGACAGCGACGATCAGCCCCAGCATTTT
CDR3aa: CASRRDSDDQPQHF

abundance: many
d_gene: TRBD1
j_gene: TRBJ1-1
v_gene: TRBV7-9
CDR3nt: TGTGCCAGCAGCGTCCCGGGACAGTTGAACACTGAAGCTTTCTTT
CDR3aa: CASSVPGQLNTEAFF

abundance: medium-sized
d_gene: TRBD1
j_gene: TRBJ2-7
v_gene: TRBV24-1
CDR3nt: TGTGCCACCAGCCCGGGACAGCCGTACTACGAGCAGTACTTC
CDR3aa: CATSPGQPYYEQYF

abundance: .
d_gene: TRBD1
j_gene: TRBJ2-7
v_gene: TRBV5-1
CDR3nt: TGCGCCAGCAGCCTTTGGACAGGGTCTCGCGGCGAGCAGTACTTC
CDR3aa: CASSLWTGSRGEQYF

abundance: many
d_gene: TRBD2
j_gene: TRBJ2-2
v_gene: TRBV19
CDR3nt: TGTGCCAGTAGTCTCCCTAGACTAGCGGGATCCGGGGAGCTGTTTTTT
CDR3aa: CASSLPRLAGSGELFF

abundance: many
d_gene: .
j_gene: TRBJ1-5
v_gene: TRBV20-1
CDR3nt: TGCAGTGCTAGATCCCAGGACGAGAACTATCAGCCCCAGCATTTT
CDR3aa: CSARSQDENYQPQHF

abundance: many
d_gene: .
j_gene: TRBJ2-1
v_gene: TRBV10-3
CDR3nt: TGTGCCATCACCGACACCAGCTCCTACAATGAGCAGTTCTTC
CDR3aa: CAITDTSSYNEQFF

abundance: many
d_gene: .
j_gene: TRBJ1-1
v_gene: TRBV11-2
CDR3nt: TGTGCCAGCAGCATTCCGTGGGTCCTGAACACTGAAGCTTTCTTT
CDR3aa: CASSIPWVLNTEAFF

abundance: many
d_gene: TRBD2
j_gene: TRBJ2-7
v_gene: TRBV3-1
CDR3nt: TGTGCGACCTTGGGGGGGTACGAGCAGTACTTC
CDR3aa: CATLGGYEQYF

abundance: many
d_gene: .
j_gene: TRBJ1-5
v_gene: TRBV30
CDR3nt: TGTGCCTGGAGTGTAGGGGGCAATCAGCCCCAGCATTTT
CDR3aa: CAWSVGGNQPQHF

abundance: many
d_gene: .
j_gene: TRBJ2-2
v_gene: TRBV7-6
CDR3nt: TGTGCCAGCAGCTTGACACCCGGGGAGCTGTTTTTT
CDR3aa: CASSLTPGELFF

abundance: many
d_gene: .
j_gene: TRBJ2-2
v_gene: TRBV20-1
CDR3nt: TGCAGTGCTAGGAAAAGGGTCGGAGGTGGAGGCGGGGAGCTGTTTTTT
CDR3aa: CSARKRVGGGGGELFF

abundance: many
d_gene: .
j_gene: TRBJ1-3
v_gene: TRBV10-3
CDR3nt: TGTGCCATCAGGACTGCCTCCTCTGGAAACACCATATATTTT
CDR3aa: CAIRTASSGNTIYF

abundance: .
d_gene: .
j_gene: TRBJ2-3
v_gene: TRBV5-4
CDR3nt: TGTGCCAGCAGCCGAGGCCAGGAGCGCACAGATACGCAGTATTTT
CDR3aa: CASSRGQERTDTQYF

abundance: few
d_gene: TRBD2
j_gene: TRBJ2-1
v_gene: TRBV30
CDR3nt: TGTGCCTGGAGCCTACTAGCGGGAGTGGAGTACAATGAGCAGTTCTTC
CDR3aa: CAWSLLAGVEYNEQFF

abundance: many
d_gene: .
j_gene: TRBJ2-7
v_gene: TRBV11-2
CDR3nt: TGTGCCAGCAGCGCGCGTACGGGCAGAACCTACGAGCAGTACTTC
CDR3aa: CASSARTGRTYEQYF

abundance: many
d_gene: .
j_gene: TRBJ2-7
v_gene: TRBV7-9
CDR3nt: TGTGCCAGCAGCTTCTTTCACGGACTTCCTCGCGAGCAGTACTTC
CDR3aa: CASSFFHGLPREQYF

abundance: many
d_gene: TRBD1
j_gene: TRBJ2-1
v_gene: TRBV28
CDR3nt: TGTGCCAGCAGCCCCGGGACAGGGGGTTTCTACAATGAGCAGTTCTTC
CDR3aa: CASSPGTGGFYNEQFF

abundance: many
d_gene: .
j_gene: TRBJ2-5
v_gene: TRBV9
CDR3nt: TGTGCCAGCAGCGTAGGAGGGGCTCAAGAGACCCAGTACTTC
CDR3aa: CASSVGGAQETQYF

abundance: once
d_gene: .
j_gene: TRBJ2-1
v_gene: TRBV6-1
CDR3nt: TGTGCCAGCAGTTTCGCCGGGAGCTCCTACAATGAGCAGTTCTTC
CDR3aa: CASSFAGSSYNEQFF

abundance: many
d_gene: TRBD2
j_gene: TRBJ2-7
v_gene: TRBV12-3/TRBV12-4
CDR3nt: TGTGCCAGCAGGATCGGAACTAGCGGGATCTACGAGCAGTACTTC
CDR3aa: CASRIGTSGIYEQYF

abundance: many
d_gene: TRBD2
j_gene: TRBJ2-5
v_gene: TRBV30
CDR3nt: TGTGCCTGGAGTGTGGGGGGGGAAGAGACCCAGTACTTC
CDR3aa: CAWSVGGEETQYF

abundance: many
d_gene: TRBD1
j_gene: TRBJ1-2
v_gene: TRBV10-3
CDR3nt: TGTGCCATCAGTGAGTCGCTCACAGGGGGCCCAGGGGGCTACACCTTC
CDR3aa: CAISESLTGGPGGYTF

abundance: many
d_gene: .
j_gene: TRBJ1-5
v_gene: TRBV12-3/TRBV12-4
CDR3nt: TGTGCCAGCAGTTTTTACAGGACCTTGCAGGGCAATCAGCCCCAGCATTTT
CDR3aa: CASSFYRTLQGNQPQHF

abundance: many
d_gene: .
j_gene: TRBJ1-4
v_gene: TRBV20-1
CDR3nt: TGCAGTGCTAGCACTCCGGGCCCCACTAATGAAAAACTGTTTTTT
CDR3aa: CSASTPGPTNEKLFF

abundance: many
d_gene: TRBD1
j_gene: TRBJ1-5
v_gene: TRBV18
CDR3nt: TGTGCCAGCTCACCAGACAGGGGAGGTCAGCCCCAGCATTTT
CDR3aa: CASSPDRGGQPQHF

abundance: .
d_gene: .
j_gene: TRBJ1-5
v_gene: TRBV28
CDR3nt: TGTGCCAGCATGGTAGGGGCCAATCAGCCCCAGCATTTT
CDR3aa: CASMVGANQPQHF

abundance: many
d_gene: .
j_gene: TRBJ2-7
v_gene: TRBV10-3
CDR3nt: TGTGCCATCAGTGATAACCGAGGAGACGAGCAGTACTTC
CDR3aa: CAISDNRGDEQYF

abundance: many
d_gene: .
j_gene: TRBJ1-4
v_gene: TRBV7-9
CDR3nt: TGTGCCAGCAGCTTAAAGGAGGGAGGTGAAAAACTGTTTTTT
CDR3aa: CASSLKEGGEKLFF

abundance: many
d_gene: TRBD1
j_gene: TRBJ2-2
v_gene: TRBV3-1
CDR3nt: TGTGCCAGCAGCCAAGTGGGACAGGGGGTCACCGGGGAGCTGTTTTTT
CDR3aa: CASSQVGQGVTGELFF

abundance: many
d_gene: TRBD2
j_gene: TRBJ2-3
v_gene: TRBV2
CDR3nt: TGTGCCAGCAGTCCGGGACTAGCGGGGGGCACAGATACGCAGTATTTT
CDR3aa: CASSPGLAGGTDTQYF

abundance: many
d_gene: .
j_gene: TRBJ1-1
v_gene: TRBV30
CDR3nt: TGTGCCTGGAGTGTCCAAGTGAACACTGAAGCTTTCTTT
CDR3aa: CAWSVQVNTEAFF

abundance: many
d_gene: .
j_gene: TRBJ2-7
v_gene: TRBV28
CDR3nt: TGTGCCAGCAGCCCAGGGGATAGGTCCTACGAGCAGTACTTC
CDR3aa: CASSPGDRSYEQYF